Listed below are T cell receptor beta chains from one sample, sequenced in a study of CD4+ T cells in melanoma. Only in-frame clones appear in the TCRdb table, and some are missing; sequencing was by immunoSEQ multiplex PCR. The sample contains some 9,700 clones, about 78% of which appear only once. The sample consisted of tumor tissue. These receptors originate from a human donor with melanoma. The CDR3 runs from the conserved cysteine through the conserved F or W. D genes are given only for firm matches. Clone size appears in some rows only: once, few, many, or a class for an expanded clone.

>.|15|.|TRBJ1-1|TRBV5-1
TGCGCCAGCAGCTTGGAGCAGGGGATGTACACTGAAGCTTTCTTT
CASSLEQGMYTEAFF
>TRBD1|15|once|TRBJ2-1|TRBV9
TGTGCCAGCAGCGAGAGGACAGGGCCTTACAATGAGCAGTTCTTC
CASSERTGPYNEQFF
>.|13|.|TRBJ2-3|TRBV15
TGTGCCACCAGCAGACCCGGGGGATATACGCAGTATTTT
CATSRPGGYTQYF
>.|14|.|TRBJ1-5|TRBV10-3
TGTGCCACCAACGGGGAGGTGAGCAATCAGCCCCAGCATTTT
CATNGEVSNQPQHF
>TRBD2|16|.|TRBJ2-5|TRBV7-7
TGTGCCAGCAGCTTAGGGGGGGGAGCGGGCCAAGAGACCCAGTACTTC
CASSLGGGAGQETQYF
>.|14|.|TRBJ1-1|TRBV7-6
TGTGCCAGCAGCCCAAGGGGAGGGGCCGCCGCAGCTTTCTTT
CASSPRGGAAAAFF
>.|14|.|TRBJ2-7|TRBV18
TGTGCCAGCTCACCAACACAGACCTCCTACGAGCAGTACTTC
CASSPTQTSYEQYF
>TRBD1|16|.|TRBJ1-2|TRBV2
TGTGCCAGCAAGGCCGACAGGGAAGGAACCGGGTATGGCTACACCTTC
CASKADREGTGYGYTF
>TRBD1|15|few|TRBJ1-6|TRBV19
TGTGCCAGTAGTCGGGACAGCGGACGAAATTCACCCCTCCACTTT
CASSRDSGRNSPLHF
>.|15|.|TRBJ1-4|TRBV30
TGTGCCTGGAGTGTCGGGTGGGGGGGCAGAGAAAAACTGTTTTTT
CAWSVGWGGREKLFF
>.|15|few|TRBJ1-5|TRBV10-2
TGCGCCAGCAGTGGGGGAAAAACCTACAATCAGCCCCAGCATTTT
CASSGGKTYNQPQHF
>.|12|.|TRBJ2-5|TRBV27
TGTGCCAGCGGAAAGGGGACAGAGACCCAGTACTTC
CASGKGTETQYF
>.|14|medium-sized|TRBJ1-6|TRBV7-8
TGTGCCAGCAGCTTAGTCCCAGGGAATTCACCCCTCCACTTT
CASSLVPGNSPLHF
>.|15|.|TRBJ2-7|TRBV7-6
TGTGCCAGCAGCCATATTCCCGGCGGGGCCTCCGAGCAGTACTTC
CASSHIPGGASEQYF
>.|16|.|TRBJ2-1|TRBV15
TGTGCCACCAGTGTAGTAGGGAGTAGGCTACAGGATGAGCAGTTCTTC
CATSVVGSRLQDEQFF
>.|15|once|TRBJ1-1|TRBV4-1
TGCGCCAGCAGCCTTCGAGGACGGGTTCAAAAGGAAGCTTTCTTT
CASSLRGRVQKEAFF
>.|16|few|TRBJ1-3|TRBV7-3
TGTGCCAGCAGCTTAGGCCCGCGGAACTCTGGAAACACCATATATTTT
CASSLGPRNSGNTIYF
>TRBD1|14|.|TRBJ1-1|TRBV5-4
TGTGCCAGCAGCCGGGACAGGAGTGTTTTTGAAGCTTTCTTT
CASSRDRSVFEAFF
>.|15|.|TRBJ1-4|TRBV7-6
TGTGCCAGCAGCCCGGTGGGGGGCCTCAATGAAAAACTGTTTTTT
CASSPVGGLNEKLFF
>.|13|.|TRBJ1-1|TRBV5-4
TGTGCCAGCAGCCTCTTAGGGTTCACTGAAGCTTTCTTT
CASSLLGFTEAFF
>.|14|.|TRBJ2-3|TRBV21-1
TGTGCCAGCAGCAAAGGAGAAAGACCAGATACGCAGTATTTT
CASSKGERPDTQYF
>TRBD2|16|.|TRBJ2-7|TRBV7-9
TGTGCCAGCAGCGACCAAATGACTAGCGCTTCCTACGAGCAGTACTTC
CASSDQMTSASYEQYF
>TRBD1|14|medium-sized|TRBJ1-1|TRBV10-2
TGCGCCAGCAGTGATGGACAGGGAAACACTGAAGCTTTCTTT
CASSDGQGNTEAFF
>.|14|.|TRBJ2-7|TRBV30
TGTGCCAGCGGGTGGGCCGAGAGCCCCTACGAGCAGTACTTC
CASGWAESPYEQYF
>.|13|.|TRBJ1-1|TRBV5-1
TGCGCCAGCAGCTTGGGGGGGGGAGCAGAAGCTTTCTTT
CASSLGGGAEAFF
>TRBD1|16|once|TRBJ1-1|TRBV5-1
TGCGCCAGCAGCCGAGGGACAGCGAGTATGAACACTGAAGCTTTCTTT
CASSRGTASMNTEAFF
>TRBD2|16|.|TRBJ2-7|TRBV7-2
TGTGCCAGCAGCGCATATGCAGCGGGGGGAGCATACGAGCAGTACTTC
CASSAYAAGGAYEQYF
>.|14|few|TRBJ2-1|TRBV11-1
TGTGCCAGCAGCTTGACTAGTAGCTTAGATCTTCAGTTCTTC
CASSLTSSLDLQFF
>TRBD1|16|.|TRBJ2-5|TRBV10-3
TGTGCCATCAGGCCAGGAGAACAGGGGTTCGGAGAGACCCAGTACTTC
CAIRPGEQGFGETQYF
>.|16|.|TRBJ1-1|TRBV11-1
TGTGCCAGCAGCTCAAAAGGGCAGGTAAGAAGGACTGAAGCTTTCTTT
CASSSKGQVRRTEAFF
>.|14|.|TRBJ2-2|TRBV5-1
TGCGCCAGCAGCGCCAGATCGGTCACCGGGGAGCTGTTTTTT
CASSARSVTGELFF
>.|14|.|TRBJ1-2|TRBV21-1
TGTGCCAGCAGCAAAGGGGGCGGTCGGCGAGGCTACACCTTC
CASSKGGGRRGYTF
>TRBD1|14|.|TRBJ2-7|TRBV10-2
TGCGCCAGCAGTGAGTCGGCAGGGGGCGGCGAGCAGTACTTC
CASSESAGGGEQYF
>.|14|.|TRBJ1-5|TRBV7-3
TGCGCCAGCAGCCAAGCCGTGGTAGGGTGGTCCCAGCATTTT
CASSQAVVGWSQHF
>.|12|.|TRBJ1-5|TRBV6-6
TGTGCCAGCAGTTACCAAGATCAGGCCCAGCATTTT
CASSYQDQAQHF
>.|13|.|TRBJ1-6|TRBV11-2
TGTGCCAGCAGCTTAAATCGAGAATCACCCCTCCACTTT
CASSLNRESPLHF
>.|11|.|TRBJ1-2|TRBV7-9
TGTGCCAGCAGCTTATGGGGAGGCTACACCTTC
CASSLWGGYTF
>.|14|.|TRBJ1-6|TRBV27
TGTGCCAGCAGTTCTGAGGGTTATAATTCACCCCTCCACTTT
CASSSEGYNSPLHF
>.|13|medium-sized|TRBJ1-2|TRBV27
TGTGCCAGCAGTTTGTGGGAAGGGAGTGGCTACACCTTC
CASSLWEGSGYTF
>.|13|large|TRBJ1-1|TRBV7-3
TGTGCCAGCAGTAACGAGGTTGGAACTGAAGCTTTCTTT
CASSNEVGTEAFF